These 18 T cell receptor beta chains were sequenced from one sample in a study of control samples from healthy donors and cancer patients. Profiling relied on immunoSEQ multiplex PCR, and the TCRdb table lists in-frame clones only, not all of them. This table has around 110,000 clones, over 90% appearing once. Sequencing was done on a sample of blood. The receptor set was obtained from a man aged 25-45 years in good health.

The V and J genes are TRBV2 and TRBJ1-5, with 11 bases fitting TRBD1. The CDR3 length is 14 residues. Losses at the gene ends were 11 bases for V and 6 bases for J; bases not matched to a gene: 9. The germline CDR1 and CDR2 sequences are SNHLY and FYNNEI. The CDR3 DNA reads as TGTGCCGGGAGGGGACAGGGGGATAGTCAGCCCCAGCATTTT. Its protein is CAGRGQGDSQPQHF.

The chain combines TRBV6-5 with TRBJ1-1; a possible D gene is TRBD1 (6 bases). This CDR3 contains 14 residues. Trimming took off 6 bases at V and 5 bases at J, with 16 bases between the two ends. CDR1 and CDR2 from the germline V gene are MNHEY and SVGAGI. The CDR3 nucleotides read TGTGCCAGCAGAGGAGGGGGAGAAAGTACTGAAGCTTTCTTT. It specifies CASRGGGESTEAFF.

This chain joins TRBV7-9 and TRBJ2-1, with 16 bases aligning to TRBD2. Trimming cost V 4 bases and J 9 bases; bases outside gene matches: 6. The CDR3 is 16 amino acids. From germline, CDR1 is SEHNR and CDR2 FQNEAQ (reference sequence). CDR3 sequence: CASSSGTSGGAGEQFF. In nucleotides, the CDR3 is TGTGCCAGCAGCTCAGGGACTAGCGGGGGGGCAGGTGAGCAGTTCTTC.

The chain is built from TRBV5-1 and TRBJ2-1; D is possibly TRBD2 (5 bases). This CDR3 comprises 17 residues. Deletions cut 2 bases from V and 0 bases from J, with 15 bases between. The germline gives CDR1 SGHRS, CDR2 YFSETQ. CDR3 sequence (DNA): TGCGCCAGCAGCTTCGGGATAGCGCTTAGCTCCTACAATGAGCAGTTCTTC. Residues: CASSFGIALSSYNEQFF.

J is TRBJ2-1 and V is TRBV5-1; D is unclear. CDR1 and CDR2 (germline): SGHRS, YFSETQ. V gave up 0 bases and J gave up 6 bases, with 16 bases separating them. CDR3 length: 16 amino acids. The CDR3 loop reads CASSLVHDPWGNEQFF. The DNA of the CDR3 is TGCGCCAGCAGCTTGGTACATGACCCCTGGGGCAATGAGCAGTTCTTC.

CDR3 sequence: CASSSGRNSYEQYF. In DNA, the CDR3 is TGTGCCAGCAGCTCGGGACGGAACTCCTACGAGCAGTACTTC. The rearrangement joins TRBV7-9 to TRBJ2-7; D is tentatively TRBD1 or TRBD2 (5 bases each). V was shortened by 4 bases and J by 0 bases, with 10 bases between the two germline ends. CDR3 size: 14 residues. The germline gives CDR1 SEHNR, CDR2 FQNEAQ (reference sequence).

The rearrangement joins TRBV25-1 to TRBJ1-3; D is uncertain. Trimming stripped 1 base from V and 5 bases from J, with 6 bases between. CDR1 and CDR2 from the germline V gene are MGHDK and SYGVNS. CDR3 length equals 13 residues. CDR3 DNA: TGTGCCAGCAGTGAATCGCCTCGAAACACCATATATTTT. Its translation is CASSESPRNTIYF.

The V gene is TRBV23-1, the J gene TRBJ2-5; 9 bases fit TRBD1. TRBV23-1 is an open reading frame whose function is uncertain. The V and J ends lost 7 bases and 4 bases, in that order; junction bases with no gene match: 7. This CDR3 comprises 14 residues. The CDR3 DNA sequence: TGCGCCAGCATTGACCGGGACAGGGCAGAGACCCAGTACTTC. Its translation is CASIDRDRAETQYF.

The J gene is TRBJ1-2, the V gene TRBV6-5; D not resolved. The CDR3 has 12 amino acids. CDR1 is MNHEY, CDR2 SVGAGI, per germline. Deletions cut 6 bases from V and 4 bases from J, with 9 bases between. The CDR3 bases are TGTGCCAGCAGCCCATCCTTCTATGGCTACACCTTC. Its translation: CASSPSFYGYTF.

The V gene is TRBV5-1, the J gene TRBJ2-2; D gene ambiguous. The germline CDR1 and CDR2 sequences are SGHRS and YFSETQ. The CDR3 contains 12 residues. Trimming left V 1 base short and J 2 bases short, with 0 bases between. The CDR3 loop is CASSLNTGELFF. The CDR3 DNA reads TGCGCCAGCAGCTTGAACACCGGGGAGCTGTTTTTT. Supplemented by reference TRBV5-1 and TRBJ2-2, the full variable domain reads KAGVTQTPRYLIKTRGQQVTLSCSPISGHRSVSWYQQTPGQGLQFLFEYFSETQRNKGNFPGRFSGRQFSNSRSEMNVSTLELGDSALYLCASSLNTGELFFGEGSRLTVL.

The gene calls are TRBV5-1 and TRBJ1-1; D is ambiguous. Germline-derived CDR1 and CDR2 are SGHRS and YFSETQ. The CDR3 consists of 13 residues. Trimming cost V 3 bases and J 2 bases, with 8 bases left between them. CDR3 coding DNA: TGCGCCAGCAGCTATGGACCCAACACTGAAGCTTTCTTT. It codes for CASSYGPNTEAFF.

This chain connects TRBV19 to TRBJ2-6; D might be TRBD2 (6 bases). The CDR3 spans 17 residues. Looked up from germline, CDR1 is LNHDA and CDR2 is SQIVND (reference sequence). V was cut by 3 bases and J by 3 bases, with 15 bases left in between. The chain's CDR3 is CASSIRGLEGGANVLTF. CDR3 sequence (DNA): TGTGCCAGTAGTATTCGAGGTCTGGAGGGTGGGGCCAACGTCCTGACTTTC.

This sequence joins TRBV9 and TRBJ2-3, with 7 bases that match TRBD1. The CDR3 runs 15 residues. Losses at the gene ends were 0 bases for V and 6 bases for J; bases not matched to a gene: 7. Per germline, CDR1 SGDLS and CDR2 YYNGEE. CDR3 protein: CASSVEGAPLDTQYF. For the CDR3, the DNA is TGTGCCAGCAGCGTAGAGGGGGCCCCCTTGGATACGCAGTATTTT.

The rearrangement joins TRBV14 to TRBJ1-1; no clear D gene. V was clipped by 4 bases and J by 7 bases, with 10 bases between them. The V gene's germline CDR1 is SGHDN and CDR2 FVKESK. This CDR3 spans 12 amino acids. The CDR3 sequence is CASSLEPIEAFF. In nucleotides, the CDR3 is TGTGCCAGCAGCCTTGAGCCAATTGAAGCTTTCTTT.

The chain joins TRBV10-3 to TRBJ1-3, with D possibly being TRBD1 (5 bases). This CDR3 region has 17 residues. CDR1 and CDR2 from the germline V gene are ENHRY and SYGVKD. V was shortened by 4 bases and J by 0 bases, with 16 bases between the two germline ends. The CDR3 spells CAISVLQAGPSGNTIYF. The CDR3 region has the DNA TGTGCCATCAGTGTTCTACAGGCCGGCCCCTCTGGAAACACCATATATTTT.

The CDR3 DNA reads TGTGCCAGCAGCCGGATCGGGGGCCGTAACTATGGCTACACCTTC. Protein sequence: CASSRIGGRNYGYTF. This chain connects TRBV5-6 to TRBJ1-2; D perhaps matches TRBD1 (6 bases). V was pared by 4 bases and J by 1 base, with 14 bases between. The CDR3 is 15 residues long. CDR1 and CDR2 from the germline V gene are SGHDT and YYEEEE.

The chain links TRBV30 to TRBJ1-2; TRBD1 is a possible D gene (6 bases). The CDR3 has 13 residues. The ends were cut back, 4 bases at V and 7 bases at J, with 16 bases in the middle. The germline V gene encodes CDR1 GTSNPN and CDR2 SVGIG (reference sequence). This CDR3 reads CAWTLTGTPGYTF. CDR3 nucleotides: TGTGCCTGGACCCTTACAGGGACTCCTGGCTACACCTTC. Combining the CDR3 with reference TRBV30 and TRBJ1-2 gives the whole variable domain SQTIHQWPATLVQPVGSPLSLECTVEGTSNPNLYWYRQAAGRGLQLLFYSVGIGQISSEVPQNLSASRPQDRQFILSSKKLLLSDSGFYLCAWTLTGTPGYTFGSGTRLTVV.

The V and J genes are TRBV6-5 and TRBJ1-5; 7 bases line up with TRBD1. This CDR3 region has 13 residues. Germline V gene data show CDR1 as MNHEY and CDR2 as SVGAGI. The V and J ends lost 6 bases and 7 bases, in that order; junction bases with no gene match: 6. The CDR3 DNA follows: TGTGCCAGCAGCAGGGGGAGTCTACAGCCCCAGCATTTT. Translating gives CASSRGSLQPQHF.